Sequencing of this T cell receptor (beta chain) was carried out in a study of cytomegalovirus exposure and HLA in healthy donors. This CDR3 is built from 15 residues. CDR1 and CDR2 (germline): KGHSH, LQKENI. Germline trimming cut 4 bases from V and 8 bases from J; bases unmatched to any gene: 7. Use of 60 Vbeta and 13 Jbeta primers characterized the PCR. TCRdb's copy holds only in-frame clones and misses some; the assay was immunoSEQ multiplex PCR. This table has about 150,000 clones, approximately 82% appearing once. The sample holds one count of this clone. The specimen sequenced was PBMCs. The V and J genes are TRBV18 and TRBJ1-4; TRBD1 aligns across 10 bases. The clonotype comes from a woman between 50 and 59 years old in good health and CMV-seropositive. The CDR3 reads CASSLERTGGEKLFF. For the CDR3, the DNA is TGTGCCAGCTCACTTGAAAGGACAGGGGGAGAAAAACTGTTTTTT.